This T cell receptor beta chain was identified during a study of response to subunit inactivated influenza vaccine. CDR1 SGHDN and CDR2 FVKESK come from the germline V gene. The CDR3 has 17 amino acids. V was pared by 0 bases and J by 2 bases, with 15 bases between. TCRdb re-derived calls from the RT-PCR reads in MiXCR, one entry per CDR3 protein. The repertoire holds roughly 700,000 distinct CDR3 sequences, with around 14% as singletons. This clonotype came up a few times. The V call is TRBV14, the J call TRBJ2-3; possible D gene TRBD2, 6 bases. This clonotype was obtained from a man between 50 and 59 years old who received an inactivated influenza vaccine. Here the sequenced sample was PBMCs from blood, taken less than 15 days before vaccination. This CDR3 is CASSQDRLVGYTDTQYF. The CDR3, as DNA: TGTGCCAGCAGCCAAGATCGACTAGTTGGGTACACAGATACGCAGTATTTT.